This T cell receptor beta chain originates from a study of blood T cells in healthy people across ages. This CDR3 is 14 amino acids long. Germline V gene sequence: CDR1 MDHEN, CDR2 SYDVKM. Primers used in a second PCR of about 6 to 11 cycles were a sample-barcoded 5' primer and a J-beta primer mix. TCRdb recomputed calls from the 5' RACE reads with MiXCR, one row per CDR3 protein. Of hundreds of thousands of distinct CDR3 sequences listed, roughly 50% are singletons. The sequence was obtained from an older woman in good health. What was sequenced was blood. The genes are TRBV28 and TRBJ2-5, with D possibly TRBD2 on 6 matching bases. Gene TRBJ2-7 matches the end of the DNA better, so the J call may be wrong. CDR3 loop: CASSLSGSGREQYF. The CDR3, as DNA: TGTGCCAGCAGTTTATCCGGGAGTGGCCGCGAGCAGTACTTC.